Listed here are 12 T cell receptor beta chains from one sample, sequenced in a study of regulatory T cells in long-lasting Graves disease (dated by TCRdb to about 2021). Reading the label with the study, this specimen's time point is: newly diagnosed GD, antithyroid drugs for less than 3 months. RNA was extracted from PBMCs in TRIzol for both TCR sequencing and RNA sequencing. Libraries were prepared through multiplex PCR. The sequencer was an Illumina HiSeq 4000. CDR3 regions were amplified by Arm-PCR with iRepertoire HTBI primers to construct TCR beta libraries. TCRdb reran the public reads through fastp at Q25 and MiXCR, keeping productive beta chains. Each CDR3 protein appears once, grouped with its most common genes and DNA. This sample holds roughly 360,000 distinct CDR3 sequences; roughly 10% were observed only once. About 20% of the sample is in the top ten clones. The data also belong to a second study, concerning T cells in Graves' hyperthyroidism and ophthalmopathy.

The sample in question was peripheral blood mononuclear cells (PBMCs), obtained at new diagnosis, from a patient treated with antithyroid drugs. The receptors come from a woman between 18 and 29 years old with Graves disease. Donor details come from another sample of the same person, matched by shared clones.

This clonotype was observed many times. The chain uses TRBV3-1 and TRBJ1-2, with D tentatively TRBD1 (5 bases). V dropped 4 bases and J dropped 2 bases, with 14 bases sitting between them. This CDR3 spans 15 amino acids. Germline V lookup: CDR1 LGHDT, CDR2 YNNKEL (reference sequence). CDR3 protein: CASSRPGRRNYGYTF. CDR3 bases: TGTGCCAGCAGCCGACCGGGACGTCGGAACTATGGCTACACCTTC.

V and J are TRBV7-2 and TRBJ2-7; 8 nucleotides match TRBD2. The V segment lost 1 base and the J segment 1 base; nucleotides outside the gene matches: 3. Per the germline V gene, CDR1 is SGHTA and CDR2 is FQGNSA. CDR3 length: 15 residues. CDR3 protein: CASSLVTSASYEQYF. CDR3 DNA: TGTGCCAGCAGCTTAGTGACTAGCGCATCCTACGAGCAGTACTTC.

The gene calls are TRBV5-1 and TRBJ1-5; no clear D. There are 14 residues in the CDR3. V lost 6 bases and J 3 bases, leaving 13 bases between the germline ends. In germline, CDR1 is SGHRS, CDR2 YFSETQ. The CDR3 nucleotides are TGCGCCAGCACCCTCGACACCGACAATCAGCCCCAGCATTTT. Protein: CASTLDTDNQPQHF.

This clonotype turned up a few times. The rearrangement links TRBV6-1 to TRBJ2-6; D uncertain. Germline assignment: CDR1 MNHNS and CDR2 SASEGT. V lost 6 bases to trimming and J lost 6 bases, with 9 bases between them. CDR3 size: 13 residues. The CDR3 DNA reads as TGTGCCAGCAGGATTTCCGTGGCCAACGTCCTGACTTTC. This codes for CASRISVANVLTF.

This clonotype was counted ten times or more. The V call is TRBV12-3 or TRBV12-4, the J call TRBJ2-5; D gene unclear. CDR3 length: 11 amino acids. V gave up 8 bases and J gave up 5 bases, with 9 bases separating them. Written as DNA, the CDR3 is TGTGCCAGCGCTGTAGGGGAGACCCAGTACTTC. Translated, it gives CASAVGETQYF.

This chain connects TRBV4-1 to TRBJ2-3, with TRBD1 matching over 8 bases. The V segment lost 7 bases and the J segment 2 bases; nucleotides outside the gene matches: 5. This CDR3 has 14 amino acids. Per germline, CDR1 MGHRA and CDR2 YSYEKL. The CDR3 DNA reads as TGCGCCAGCAAAAGGACAGGGAACACAGATACGCAGTATTTT. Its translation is CASKRTGNTDTQYF.

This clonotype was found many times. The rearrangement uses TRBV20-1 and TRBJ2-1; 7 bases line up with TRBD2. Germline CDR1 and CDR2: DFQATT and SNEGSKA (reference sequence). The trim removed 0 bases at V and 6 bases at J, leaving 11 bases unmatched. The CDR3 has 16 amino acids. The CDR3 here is CSARDPPAGVANEQFF. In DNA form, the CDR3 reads TGCAGTGCTAGAGATCCCCCCGCGGGAGTGGCCAATGAGCAGTTCTTC.

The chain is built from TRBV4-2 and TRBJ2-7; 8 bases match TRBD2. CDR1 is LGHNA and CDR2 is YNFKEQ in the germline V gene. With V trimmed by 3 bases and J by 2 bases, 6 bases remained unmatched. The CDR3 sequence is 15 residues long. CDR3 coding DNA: TGTGCCAGCAGCCACACGGGGGGGCTCGCCTACGAGCAGTACTTC. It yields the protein CASSHTGGLAYEQYF.

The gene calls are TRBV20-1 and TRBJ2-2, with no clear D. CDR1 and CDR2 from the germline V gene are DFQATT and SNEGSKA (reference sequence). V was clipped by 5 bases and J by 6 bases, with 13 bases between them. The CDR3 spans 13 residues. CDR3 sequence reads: CSAPLPHAGELFF. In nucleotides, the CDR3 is TGCAGTGCTCCCCTCCCGCACGCCGGGGAGCTGTTTTTT.

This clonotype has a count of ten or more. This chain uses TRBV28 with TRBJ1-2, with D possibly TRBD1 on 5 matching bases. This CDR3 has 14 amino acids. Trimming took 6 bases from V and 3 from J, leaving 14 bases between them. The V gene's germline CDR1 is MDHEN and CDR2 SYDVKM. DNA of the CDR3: TGTGCCAGCAGCCCCCTCGACAGTTACTATGGCTACACCTTC. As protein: CASSPLDSYYGYTF.

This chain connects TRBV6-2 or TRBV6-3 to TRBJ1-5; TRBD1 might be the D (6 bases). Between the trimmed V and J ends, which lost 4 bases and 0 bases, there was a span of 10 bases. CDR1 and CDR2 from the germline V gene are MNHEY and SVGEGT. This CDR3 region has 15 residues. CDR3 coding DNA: TGTGCCAGCAGTTCCGACAGGTATAGCAATCAGCCCCAGCATTTT. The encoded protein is CASSSDRYSNQPQHF.

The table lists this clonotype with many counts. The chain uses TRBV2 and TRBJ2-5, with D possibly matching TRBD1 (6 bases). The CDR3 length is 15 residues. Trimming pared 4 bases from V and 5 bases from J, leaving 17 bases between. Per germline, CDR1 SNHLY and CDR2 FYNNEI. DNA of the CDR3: TGTGCCAGCAGTGGCCACAGGGAAGGTGGGGAGACCCAGTACTTC. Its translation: CASSGHREGGETQYF.